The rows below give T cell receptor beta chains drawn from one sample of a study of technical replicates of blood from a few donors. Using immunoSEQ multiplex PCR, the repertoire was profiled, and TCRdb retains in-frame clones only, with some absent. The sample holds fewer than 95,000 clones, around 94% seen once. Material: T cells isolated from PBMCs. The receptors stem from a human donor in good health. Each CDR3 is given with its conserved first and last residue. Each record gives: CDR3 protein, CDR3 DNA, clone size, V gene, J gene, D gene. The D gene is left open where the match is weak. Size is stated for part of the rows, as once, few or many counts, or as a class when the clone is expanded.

CDR3: CASSRGTAIANYGYTF; DNA: TGTGCCAGCAGCCGGGGGACAGCAATCGCTAACTATGGCTACACCTTC; size: NA; V: TRBV5-4; J: TRBJ1-2; D: TRBD1
CDR3: CASSSGLAGGSYEQYF; DNA: TGTGCCAGCAGTTCGGGACTAGCGGGAGGCTCCTACGAGCAGTACTTC; size: NA; V: TRBV28; J: TRBJ2-7; D: TRBD2
CDR3: CASSSRGEAFF; DNA: TGTGCCAGCAGCTCACGGGGTGAAGCTTTCTTT; size: few; V: TRBV7-9; J: TRBJ1-1; D: NA
CDR3: CASSGGLFGRQYNEQFF; DNA: TGTGCCAGCAGTGGGGGCTTATTTGGTAGACAATACAATGAGCAGTTCTTC; size: NA; V: TRBV6-1; J: TRBJ2-1; D: NA
CDR3: CASSSTGFTNTGELFF; DNA: TGCGCCAGCAGCTCGACAGGGTTCACGAACACCGGGGAGCTGTTTTTT; size: few; V: TRBV5-1; J: TRBJ2-2; D: TRBD1
CDR3: CASSLAGGPGELFF; DNA: TGTGCCAGCAGCTTAGCGGGGGGGCCCGGGGAGCTGTTTTTT; size: NA; V: TRBV7-3; J: TRBJ2-2; D: TRBD2
CDR3: CASGFQGTDGYTF; DNA: TGTGCTAGTGGTTTCCAGGGTACCGATGGCTACACCTTC; size: once; V: TRBV12-5; J: TRBJ1-2; D: NA
CDR3: CASRLGGGSYNEQFF; DNA: TGCGCCAGCAGACTCGGGGGTGGCTCCTACAATGAGCAGTTCTTC; size: NA; V: TRBV5-1; J: TRBJ2-1; D: NA
CDR3: CASSLGGGSNTGELFF; DNA: TGTGCCAGCAGCTTGGGTGGCGGGTCGAACACCGGGGAGCTGTTTTTT; size: NA; V: TRBV13; J: TRBJ2-2; D: NA
CDR3: CASSPLDRGGNTEAFF; DNA: TGTGCCAGCTCACCGTTGGACAGGGGGGGAAACACTGAAGCTTTCTTT; size: NA; V: TRBV18; J: TRBJ1-1; D: TRBD1
CDR3: CASSQGGNEQFF; DNA: TGTGCCAGCAGCCAAGGCGGAAATGAGCAGTTCTTC; size: NA; V: TRBV14; J: TRBJ2-1; D: NA
CDR3: CASSPGLAGSGANVLTF; DNA: TGTGCCAGCAGTCCGGGACTAGCGGGTTCTGGGGCCAACGTCCTGACTTTC; size: NA; V: TRBV2; J: TRBJ2-6; D: TRBD2
CDR3: CASSSRATQETQYF; DNA: TGTGCCAGCAGTTCGAGGGCCACTCAAGAGACCCAGTACTTC; size: NA; V: TRBV27; J: TRBJ2-5; D: NA